This T cell receptor beta chain was retrieved from a study of OX40 agonist ivuxolimab in advanced cancers. Study-level background: Patients undergoing dose escalation presented with hepatocellular carcinoma, melanoma, renal cell or head and neck cancer.

The study's findings and limits: Dosing at 0.1 to 3.0 mg/kg was accompanied by clonal expansion of CD4+ and CD8+ blood T cells by week 6. CD8+ T cells were the subset that, on average, had more expanded clones than CD4+.

Profiled with immunoSEQ multiplex PCR; TCRdb holds only in-frame clones, not every one. The sample lists about 96,000 clones, around 90% occurring once. This clone has a handful of counts. The antigen remains unidentified. The CDR3 contains 13 residues. Trimming cost V 6 bases and J 2 bases; bases outside gene matches: 2. The germline V gene has CDR1 MNHEY and CDR2 SVGAGI. This receptor was obtained from an adult with an advanced solid tumor such as melanoma, head and neck, liver or kidney cancer. The sample consisted of CD4+ or CD8+ T cells sorted from blood, taken in a trial of the OX40 agonist ivuxolimab. The chain is built from TRBV6-5 and TRBJ1-2, with 8 bases matching TRBD1. The CDR3 DNA sequence: TGTGCCAGCAGGCGGGACAGGAACTATGGCTACACCTTC. Translating it yields CASRRDRNYGYTF.